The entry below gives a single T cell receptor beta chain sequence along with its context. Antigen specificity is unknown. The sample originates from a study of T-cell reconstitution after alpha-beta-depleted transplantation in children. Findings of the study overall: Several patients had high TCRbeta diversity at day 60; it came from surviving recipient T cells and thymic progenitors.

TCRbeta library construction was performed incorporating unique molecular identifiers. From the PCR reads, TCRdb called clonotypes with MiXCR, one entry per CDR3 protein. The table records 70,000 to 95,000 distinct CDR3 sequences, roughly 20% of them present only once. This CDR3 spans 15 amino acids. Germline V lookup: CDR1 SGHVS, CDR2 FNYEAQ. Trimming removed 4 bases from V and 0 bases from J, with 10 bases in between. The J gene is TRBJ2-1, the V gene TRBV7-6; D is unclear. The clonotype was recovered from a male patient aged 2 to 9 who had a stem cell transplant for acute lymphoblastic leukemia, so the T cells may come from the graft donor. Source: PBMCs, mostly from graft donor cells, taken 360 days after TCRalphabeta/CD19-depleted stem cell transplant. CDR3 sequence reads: CASSSRYSSYNEQFF. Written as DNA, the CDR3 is TGTGCCAGCAGCTCGCGATATAGCTCCTACAATGAGCAGTTCTTC. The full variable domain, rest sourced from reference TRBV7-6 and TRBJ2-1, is GAGVSQSPRYKVTKRGQDVALRCDPISGHVSLYWYRQALGQGPEFLTYFNYEAQQDKSGLPNDRFSAERPEGSISTLTIQRTEQRDSAMYRCASSSRYSSYNEQFFGPGTRLTVL.